This T cell receptor beta chain was obtained from a study of T cell responses to AZD1222 COVID-19 vaccine (dated by TCRdb to 2020 to 2023). Describing the broader study: AZD1222 recipients whose second dose came at about 4 weeks and those whose second dose came at about 12 weeks were combined into one group, since spike-specific TCR depth and breadth did not differ between the two schedules. TCR sequencing was performed for about 240 trial participants, of whom around 200 were given two doses of AZD1222 and around 26 were given two doses of MenACWY control vaccine. Trial participants were enrolled by age into subgroups of 18-55, 56-69 and 70-plus years, and around 150, 28 and 57 TCR-sequenced participants, respectively, were included in these subgroups.

The intended sense of this specimen's time point label: baseline before first vaccination. The vaccinee samples were drawn from two UK trials, COV001 and COV002, one of which was a single-blind randomized controlled phase 2/3 trial testing AZD1222 (ChAdOx1 nCoV-19) in healthy adults. For TCRbeta chain sequencing, PBMC samples were collected from trial participants at day 0 and at day 28 after the second dose. This clone has only one observation. Its antigen is unknown. It has no much larger one-base neighbor in the sample; base qualities were not kept. General study outcomes and caveats: After two AZD1222 doses, both the breadth and the depth of spike-specific TCRs were significantly higher than at day 0 and than in MenACWY recipients. Conclusions about previously exposed vaccinees are limited, since just six AZD1222 recipients were seropositive for SARS-CoV-2 at baseline. Because no day 14 peak-response samples were available, repertoires were characterized only after the peak T cell response. Epitopes outside the regions mutated in the B.1.351 and B.1.1.7 variants were reportedly recognized by nearly half of the unique spike-specific TCRs. In the small 56-69-year group, the increase in depth fell short of significance, most likely because of low power. Participants were mostly white British and included more females than males, and it was suggested by the authors that clonal diversity may have been underestimated. The vaccine-associated CD4 TCRs covered the entire spike protein, and the dominant responses fell in regions 160-218 and 743-854.

The CDR3 regions of human TCRbeta chains were analyzed by immunosequencing. As for the authors' bioinformatics: Repertoire TCRs were matched against a reference library of SARS-CoV-2-specific TCRs generated with the MIRA antigen-specificity platform. Breadth was defined as the fraction of unique TCRs that were SARS-CoV-2-associated, and depth was defined as the fraction of total T cells that were SARS-CoV-2-associated. Using the MIRA data, each spike-specific TCR was assigned both to the spike region to which the TCR was reactive and to a CD4 or CD8 class. Log10-transformed breadth and depth values were compared by one-way ANOVA with Sidak's multiple comparisons tests. TCRdb provides this immuneACCESS table in a form limited to in-frame rearrangements. Some clones are lacking; in checked studies, under half of them reflect an unresolved V gene, and why the rest are absent is not known. V, J and clone size are taken as reported in that table, and D and trimming were inferred from the DNA itself. The sample includes around 110,000 clones, with about 90% observed a single time. Clones ranked in the top ten supply over 1.5% of the sample.

A distance of 13 bases separates the germline ends of V and J, which lose 9 bases and 2 bases respectively. Based on the germline V gene, the CDR1 and CDR2 sequences are SGHRS and YFSETQ. Reading from cysteine to phenylalanine, the CDR3 counts 13 amino acids. Only CDR3 DNA is held: 39 bases, read in frame from base 1. Sequences were derived from peripheral blood, sampled on day 0 of AZD1222 vaccination. The TCR originated in an adult in good health. The chain is assembled from TRBV5-1 and TRBJ2-3; 5 matching bases give a weak D call of TRBD1. The nucleotides read TGCGCCACTAGACAGTCCTCCACAGATACGCAGTATTTT. It translates to CATRQSSTDTQYF.